A selection of T cell receptor beta chains follows, all from one sample in a study of blood T cell repertoires in COVID-19. Clones were sequenced by immunoSEQ multiplex PCR, and TCRdb holds only the in-frame ones, with some missing. The sample lists around 330,000 clones, about 92% seen once, with around 2.5% in the top ten. Sequencing was performed on PBMCs or T cells enriched from blood (not recorded which). The source is a man aged 55 to 70 who had recovered from COVID-19. Each CDR3 is given with its conserved first and last residue. A D gene is named only where the DNA matches it firmly. Clone sizes are given selectively: once, few, many, or a class where the clone is expanded.

D,J,V,size,CDR3,DNA
TRBD1,TRBJ2-5,TRBV11-2,NA,CASSFTGTVGGRQRGTQYF,TGTGCCAGCAGCTTTACGGGGACAGTTGGGGGACGGCAAAGGGGAACCCAGTACTTC
NA,TRBJ1-1,TRBV10-3,once,CATETDTNTEAFF,TGTGCCACCGAGACAGATACTAACACTGAAGCTTTCTTT
TRBD1,TRBJ2-7,TRBV2,NA,CASRWGQGFRNYEQYF,TGTGCCAGCAGGTGGGGACAGGGTTTTCGGAATTACGAGCAGTACTTC
TRBD1,TRBJ1-1,TRBV5-6,NA,CASRYRGMNTEAFF,TGTGCCAGTCGATACAGGGGCATGAACACTGAAGCTTTCTTT
TRBD1,TRBJ1-1,TRBV16,NA,CASRQTRQGTEAFF,TGTGCCAGCAGGCAGACTAGACAGGGGACTGAAGCTTTCTTT
NA,TRBJ2-3,TRBV11-3,NA,CASSLGQLSGTDTQYF,TGTGCCAGCAGCTTAGGACAGTTATCTGGCACAGATACGCAGTATTTT
TRBD2,TRBJ2-3,TRBV10-3,NA,CAIDDPGLAISQYF,TGTGCCATCGATGATCCGGGACTAGCGATCTCGCAGTATTTT
TRBD1,TRBJ1-4,TRBV30,NA,CAWSVPGTGGWEKLFF,TGTGCCTGGAGTGTGCCAGGGACAGGGGGCTGGGAAAAACTGTTTTTT
TRBD2,TRBJ2-7,TRBV10-3,NA,CAISGTSGMNYEQYF,TGTGCCATCAGTGGGACTAGCGGGATGAACTACGAGCAGTACTTC
NA,TRBJ2-1,TRBV21-1,NA,CASSKVGQGTSGRYEQFF,NA
NA,TRBJ2-3,TRBV2,NA,CASSRVSTDTQYF,TGTGCCAGCAGCAGGGTTAGCACAGATACGCAGTATTTT
NA,TRBJ1-5,TRBV27,once,CASMPSSNQPQHF,TGTGCCAGCATGCCGAGTAGCAATCAGCCCCAGCATTTT
TRBD2,TRBJ2-1,TRBV7-3,NA,CASSLSGGRNEQFF,TGTGCCAGCAGCCTAAGCGGGGGCCGGAATGAGCAGTTCTTC
NA,TRBJ1-1,TRBV28,NA,CASRASMNTEAFF,TGTGCCAGCAGGGCCTCGATGAACACTGAAGCTTTCTTT
NA,TRBJ1-5,TRBV2,NA,CASRSDGSNQPQHF,TGTGCCAGCAGATCCGACGGGAGCAATCAGCCCCAGCATTTT
TRBD2,TRBJ2-1,TRBV27,NA,CASSFSGRAYNEQFF,TGTGCCAGCAGTTTTAGCGGGAGGGCCTACAATGAGCAGTTCTTC
NA,TRBJ1-2,TRBV3-1/TRBV3-2,NA,CASSPTHGGPNGYTF,TGTGCCAGCAGCCCCACACATGGAGGCCCTAATGGCTACACCTTC
NA,TRBJ2-5,TRBV28,NA,CASGLALRGGKETQYF,TGTGCCAGCGGGCTAGCGTTAAGGGGGGGAAAAGAGACCCAGTACTTC
TRBD1,TRBJ1-1,TRBV5-4,NA,CASSDVPGQGKVAFF,TGTGCCAGCAGCGATGTCCCGGGACAGGGAAAGGTAGCTTTCTTT
NA,TRBJ2-7,TRBV5-1,once,CASSPGVGDYEQYF,TGCGCCAGCAGCCCAGGGGTTGGGGACTACGAGCAGTACTTC
NA,TRBJ2-2,TRBV7-2,NA,CASSAGQKTNTGELFF,TGTGCCAGCAGCGCGGGACAGAAGACGAACACCGGGGAGCTGTTTTTT
NA,TRBJ1-5,TRBV19,NA,CASSLRDNNQPQHF,TGTGCCAGTAGTCTCCGGGACAACAATCAGCCCCAGCATTTT
NA,TRBJ1-1,TRBV18,once,CASSLHREGTEAFF,TGTGCCAGCTCCCTCCACAGGGAGGGCACTGAAGCTTTCTTT
NA,TRBJ1-1,TRBV5-1,NA,CASSLDGVNTEAFF,TGCGCCAGCAGCCTGGACGGGGTGAACACTGAAGCTTTCTTT
TRBD2,TRBJ2-1,TRBV7-2,NA,CASSLGTSGYSYNEQFF,TGTGCCAGCAGCTTGGGGACTAGCGGGTACTCCTACAATGAGCAGTTCTTC
NA,TRBJ2-7,TRBV6-5,once,CASSHPRSSYEQYF,TGTGCCAGCAGTCACCCTCGGAGCTCCTACGAGCAGTACTTC
TRBD1,TRBJ1-4,TRBV11-2,NA,CASGTGIQEKLFF,TGTGCCAGCGGGACAGGGATACAAGAAAAACTGTTTTTT
NA,TRBJ1-2,TRBV6-2/TRBV6-3,NA,CASSYPLLYGYTF,TGTGCCAGCAGTTATCCGCTACTCTATGGCTACACCTTC